This TCR beta chain derives from a study of blood T cell repertoires in COVID-19. This CDR3 is built from 14 residues. Trimming cost V 5 bases and J 3 bases; bases outside gene matches: 5. The germline gives CDR1 LNHDA, CDR2 SQIVND (reference sequence). Repertoires were generated with immunoSEQ multiplex PCR, while TCRdb's copy carries only in-frame clones and drops some. The sample consists of 200,000 to 300,000 clones, approximately 85% of them appearing once. In regard to this clone: Other DNA sequences in the same sample also yield this CDR3.

The clonotype originates from a man aged 45-60 years with COVID-19, enrolled during active disease. The sample was peripheral blood. The chain recombines TRBV19 with TRBJ2-7; 9 positions agree with TRBD1. The CDR3 loop is CASSRTGGSYEQYF. The CDR3 bases are TGTGCCAGTAGTCGTACAGGGGGCAGCTACGAGCAGTACTTC.